The 6 T cell receptor beta chains reported below all come from one sample, sequenced in a study of OX40 agonist ivuxolimab in advanced cancers. Generated by immunoSEQ multiplex PCR, the TCRdb table keeps only in-frame clones and is missing some. The sample yields around 44,000 clones, roughly nine tenths seen once. The sample was CD4+ or CD8+ T cells sorted from blood, taken in a trial of the OX40 agonist ivuxolimab. These TCRs come from an adult with an advanced solid tumor such as melanoma, head and neck, liver or kidney cancer.

The CDR3 sequence: CASSPFGTGAGELFF. The CDR3 DNA follows: TGTGCCAGCAGCCCATTCGGGACAGGGGCCGGGGAGCTGTTTTTT. The chain has TRBV11-1 and TRBJ2-2; 10 bases are shared with TRBD1. The trim removed 5 bases at V and 6 bases at J, leaving 6 bases unmatched. Germline lookup yields CDR1 SGHAT and CDR2 FQDESV (reference sequence). The CDR3 extends over 15 amino acids. Supplemented by reference TRBV11-1 and TRBJ2-2, the full variable domain reads EAEVAQSPRYKITEKSQAVAFWCDPISGHATLYWYRQILGQGPELLVQFQDESVVDDSQLPKDRFSAERLKGVDSTLKIQPAELGDSAMYLCASSPFGTGAGELFFGEGSRLTVL.

The chain is built from TRBV6-5 and TRBJ1-5; a weak D match, TRBD1 (5 bases). Germline CDR1 and CDR2: MNHEY and SVGAGI. The germline V and J ends were trimmed by 10 bases and 0 bases, with 13 bases remaining between them. The CDR3 is 14 residues long. CDR3 coding DNA: TGTGCCACGGGGGGACCTTATAGCAATCAGCCCCAGCATTTT. It translates to CATGGPYSNQPQHF.

The V call is TRBV11-2, the J call TRBJ1-3, with TRBD1 matching 10 bases. Per the germline V gene, CDR1 is SGHAT and CDR2 is FQNNGV. The V gene end was trimmed by 5 bases and the J gene end by 1 base; junction bases not matched to a gene: 11. The CDR3 is made up of 18 amino acids. CDR3 sequence reads: CASSLRETGGFSGNTIYF. CDR3 in DNA: TGTGCCAGCAGCCTAAGAGAGACAGGGGGCTTTTCTGGAAACACCATATATTTT.

The chain carries TRBV18 and TRBJ2-7; D gene uncertain. Germline lookup yields CDR1 KGHSH and CDR2 LQKENI. V was pared by 6 bases and J by 0 bases, with 9 bases between. The CDR3 is 13 residues long. CDR3 coding DNA: TGTGCCAGCTCGACGGCCATCTCCTACGAGCAGTACTTC. Translated: CASSTAISYEQYF.

V is TRBV7-9 and J is TRBJ2-3, with D unresolved. V shed 0 bases and J shed 4 bases, with 11 bases lying between them. In germline, CDR1 is SEHNR, CDR2 FQNEAQ (reference sequence). The CDR3 covers 15 residues. CDR3 sequence: CASSLALAAADTQYF. The CDR3 DNA reads TGTGCCAGCAGCTTAGCGCTTGCGGCAGCAGATACGCAGTATTTT.

This clone was recorded once. J is TRBJ2-3 and V is TRBV5-1, with 15 bases fitting TRBD2. There are 17 residues in the CDR3. V dropped 4 bases and J dropped 4; count of bases not matched to a gene: 7. CDR1 and CDR2 (germline): SGHRS, YFSETQ. The CDR3 here is CASSQGLAGGPSDTQYF. DNA for the CDR3: TGCGCCAGCAGCCAAGGACTAGCGGGGGGGCCTTCAGATACGCAGTATTTT.